This T cell receptor beta chain was recovered during a study of T cell responses to AZD1222 COVID-19 vaccine. Profiled with immunoSEQ multiplex PCR; TCRdb holds only in-frame clones, not every one. Of more than 90,000 clones listed, 85% to 90% are singletons. Study conclusions and caveats: At 160-218 and 743-854, vaccine-associated CD4 TCRs were dominant, and they spanned spike. Clonal diversity may have been underestimated in mostly white British donors. Spike-specific TCR breadth and depth were elevated following two AZD1222 doses.

Pooled samples include second doses given at about 4 or 12 weeks. As concerns this clone: The antigen is unknown.

Trimming at V came to 4 bases and at J to 7 bases, leaving 14 bases not matched to a gene. The CDR3 loop spans 16 amino acids. The germline CDR1 and CDR2 sequences are SGHRS and YFSETQ. This TCR came from an adult who received the AZD1222 COVID-19 vaccine. This chain links TRBV5-1 with TRBJ2-7; 10 nucleotides match TRBD2. The source was peripheral blood, collected 28 days after the second AZD1222 dose. CDR3 residues: CASSLSGRGLGVEQYF. The DNA of the CDR3 is TGCGCCAGCAGCCTAAGCGGGAGGGGCCTCGGGGTGGAGCAGTACTTC. The full variable domain, its missing parts supplied by reference TRBV5-1 and TRBJ2-7, is KAGVTQTPRYLIKTRGQQVTLSCSPISGHRSVSWYQQTPGQGLQFLFEYFSETQRNKGNFPGRFSGRQFSNSRSEMNVSTLELGDSALYLCASSLSGRGLGVEQYFGPGTRLTVT.